Below, 17 T cell receptor beta chains from the same sample are listed, as sequenced in a study of post-analysis software for immune sequencing data. Study results and caveats: Compared with controls, patients had more of five TRBV segments, including TRBV5-6, TRBV5-1 and TRBV20-1.

cDNA libraries for TCR beta contained unique molecular identifiers. From the PCR reads, TCRdb called clonotypes with MiXCR, one entry per CDR3 protein. This sample has around 700,000 distinct CDR3 sequences, with approximately 59% found just once. For these TCRs, the target antigens are not known. Sequenced material: blood. The source of these receptors is a girl aged 2-9 years with multiple sclerosis.

The genes are TRBV6-6 and TRBJ2-5; 7 nucleotides align to TRBD2. V was clipped by 6 bases and J by 5 bases; unmatched bases: 9. Germline CDR1 and CDR2: MNHNY and SVGAGI (reference sequence). The CDR3 extends over 14 amino acids. This CDR3 is CASSDRGDVETQYF. CDR3 in DNA: TGTGCCAGCAGCGATCGGGGGGACGTTGAGACCCAGTACTTC.

The J gene is TRBJ1-1, the V gene TRBV24-1, with 10 bases lining up with TRBD1. Trimming at V came to 10 bases and at J to 0 bases, leaving 4 bases not matched to a gene. CDR1 KGHDR and CDR2 SFDVKD come from the germline V gene. The CDR3 spans 14 residues. The CDR3 is CATRDRGMNTEAFF. CDR3 nucleotides: TGTGCCACTCGGGACAGGGGAATGAACACTGAAGCTTTCTTT.

The chain has TRBV20-1 and TRBJ2-4, with TRBD2 as a possible D gene (6 bases). V was pared by 3 bases and J by 13 bases, with 19 bases between. CDR1 is DFQATT, CDR2 SNEGSKA, per germline (reference sequence). The CDR3 is made up of 13 amino acids. The CDR3 loop is CSASYQYTGEQYF. The CDR3 DNA follows: TGCAGTGCTAGCTATCAGTATACGGGGGAGCAGTACTTC.

CDR3 DNA sequence: TGTGCCAGCAGCTTCGATGTAGATACGCAGTATTTT. It translates to CASSFDVDTQYF. This chain links TRBV7-9 with TRBJ2-3; no definite D call. This CDR3 has 12 amino acids. Germline V gene lookup returns CDR1 SEHNR and CDR2 FQNEAQ (reference sequence). The V end lost 3 bases, the J end lost 5 bases, and 6 bases lay between the germline ends.

The chain uses TRBV20-1 and TRBJ2-3; either TRBD1 or TRBD2 may supply D (5 bases each). This CDR3 spans 14 amino acids. Per germline, CDR1 DFQATT and CDR2 SNEGSKA (reference sequence). V was shortened by 2 bases and J by 4 bases, with 13 bases between the two germline ends. The CDR3 coding sequence is TGCAGTGCTAGAAATCCAGGGAGTTCAGATACGCAGTATTTT. Translating it yields CSARNPGSSDTQYF.

The chain combines TRBV6-2 or TRBV6-3 with TRBJ1-2, with D possibly TRBD1 on 5 matching bases. V dropped 5 bases and J dropped 1 base, with 8 bases sitting between them. The CDR3 sequence is 13 residues long. Germline CDR1 reads MNHEY; CDR2 reads SVGEGT. CDR3 coding DNA: TGTGCCAGCAGTCGACAGCGTAACTATGGCTACACCTTC. It specifies CASSRQRNYGYTF.

The chain is built from TRBV29-1 and TRBJ2-5; no firm D call. Between the trimmed V and J ends, which lost 3 bases and 4 bases, there was a span of 15 bases. The CDR3 has 14 residues. Germline CDR1 is SQVTM and CDR2 is ANQGSEA. The chain's CDR3 is CSVDAPGTAETQYF. In DNA, the CDR3 is TGCAGCGTTGATGCCCCTGGAACCGCAGAGACCCAGTACTTC.

This chain links TRBV5-1 with TRBJ2-6, with TRBD1 identical over 9 bases. Trimming took 3 bases from V and 4 from J; bases not matched to a gene: 5. CDR3 size: 16 residues. The germline V gene has CDR1 SGHRS and CDR2 YFSETQ. The CDR3 loop reads CASSSGQGAGANVLTF. CDR3 nucleotide sequence: TGCGCCAGCAGCTCGGGACAGGGAGCCGGGGCCAACGTCCTGACTTTC.

This chain joins TRBV7-9 and TRBJ2-2; D unresolved. Germline V gives CDR1 SEHNR, CDR2 FQNEAQ (reference sequence). V was shortened by 5 bases and J by 7 bases, with 8 bases between the two germline ends. The CDR3 runs 12 residues. CDR3 nucleotide sequence: TGTGCCAGCAGCCCAGTTAGCGGGGAGCTGTTTTTT. It codes for CASSPVSGELFF.

The V call is TRBV11-2, the J call TRBJ2-7, with 7 bases lining up with TRBD1. Per the germline V gene, CDR1 is SGHAT and CDR2 is FQNNGV. The V segment lost 3 bases and the J segment 3 bases; nucleotides outside the gene matches: 8. The CDR3 has 15 amino acids. CDR3 nucleotide sequence: TGTGCCAGCAGCTTCTCATCGGGACAGATCTACGAGCAGTACTTC. It translates to CASSFSSGQIYEQYF.

The gene calls are TRBV15 and TRBJ2-3; D unclear. CDR3 length: 14 residues. The germline V gene encodes CDR1 LNHNV and CDR2 YYDKDF (reference sequence). Trimming pared 0 bases from V and 5 bases from J, leaving 9 bases between. As DNA, the CDR3 is TGTGCCACCAGCAGAGATAGAGTTGGAGATACGCAGTATTTT. It encodes CATSRDRVGDTQYF.

This clonotype appeared a few times. The chain links TRBV7-2 to TRBJ2-2; 10 bases are a match to TRBD2. Germline V gives CDR1 SGHTA, CDR2 FQGNSA. The CDR3 length is 17 residues. Trimming took 1 base from V and 1 from J; bases not matched to a gene: 3. CDR3 sequence reads: CASSLEASGGNTGELFF. CDR3 nucleotides: TGTGCCAGCAGCTTAGAAGCTAGCGGGGGGAACACCGGGGAGCTGTTTTTT. The full variable domain, completed using reference TRBV7-2 and TRBJ2-2, is GAGVSQSPSNKVTEKGKDVELRCDPISGHTALYWYRQSLGQGLEFLIYFQGNSAPDKSGLPSDRFSAERTGGSVSTLTIQRTQQEDSAVYLCASSLEASGGNTGELFFGEGSRLTVL.

The sample holds a few counts of this clonotype. Germline is not matched at one junction end, which may reflect a read error. The rearrangement joins TRBV29-1 to TRBJ2-1; D possibly uses TRBD1 or TRBD2 (7 bases each). The CDR3 has 14 amino acids. The germline V gene encodes CDR1 SQVTM and CDR2 ANQGSEA. As DNA, the CDR3 is TGCAGCGTGGAAGGTCAGGGGGGGTTCAATGAGCAGTTCTTC. It encodes CSVEGQGGFNEQFF.

This clonotype has a handful of counts. V and J are TRBV5-8 and TRBJ2-7; no firm D call. Germline CDR1 reads SGHTS; CDR2 reads YDEGEE. V dropped 0 bases and J dropped 0 bases, with 10 bases sitting between them. The CDR3 sequence is 15 residues long. The CDR3 nucleotides read TGTGCCAGCAGCTTGGGGCCTCAGAGCTCCTACGAGCAGTACTTC. It codes for CASSLGPQSSYEQYF.

The chain uses TRBV7-9 and TRBJ2-3; D gene uncertain. The CDR3 is 17 amino acids. V lost 4 bases, J lost 0 bases, and 17 bases lay in between. Germline-derived CDR1 and CDR2 are SEHNR and FQNEAQ (reference sequence). CDR3 DNA sequence: TGTGCCAGCAGCTACGCCCAGGCACGGCCAAGCACAGATACGCAGTATTTT. Translation gives CASSYAQARPSTDTQYF.

The J gene is TRBJ2-3, the V gene TRBV21-1; the D segment call TRBD1 is taken from the table without a DNA check. TRBV21-1 is a known pseudogene. The CDR3 consists of 16 residues. The CDR3 loop reads CASNPLWDRERDTQYF. In nucleotides, the CDR3 is TGTGCCAGCAACCCTCTATGGGACAGGGAACGGGATACGCAGTATTTT.

This clonotype was counted a single time. This chain joins TRBV12-5 and TRBJ1-5; D uncertain. The CDR3 has 15 amino acids. Per the germline V gene, CDR1 is LGHNT and CDR2 is FRNRAP. Trimming pared 5 bases from V and 1 base from J, leaving 12 bases between. For the CDR3, the DNA is TGTGCTAGTGGTCTAGGTGAACGGAGCAATCAGCCCCAGCATTTT. Protein product: CASGLGERSNQPQHF.